Shown below are 32 T cell receptor beta chains from a single sample sequenced in a study of monozygotic twins with inflammatory bowel disease. TCRdb reprocessed the 5' RACE reads, with one entry per CDR3 protein and no DNA. The sample's table shows some 400,000 distinct CDR3 sequences. Sequenced material: blood. These receptors originate from a human donor with ulcerative colitis or Crohn's disease, or a healthy co-twin of an affected twin (not recorded which).

The V call is TRBV20-1, the J call TRBJ1-5; the D gene TCRdb calls, TRBD1, cannot be checked with no DNA. CDR1 and CDR2 (germline): DFQATT, SNEGSKA (reference sequence). The CDR3 covers 15 residues. The CDR3 is CSARAPGMSNQPQHF.

This sequence joins TRBV3-1 and TRBJ2-7; as DNA is missing, the TRBD1 call by TCRdb cannot be tested. This CDR3 spans 14 amino acids. Germline V gene lookup returns CDR1 LGHDT and CDR2 YNNKEL (reference sequence). The CDR3 spells CASSPWDREYEQYF.

The chain recombines TRBV9 with TRBJ2-1; the D call from TCRdb, TRBD2, cannot be confirmed without DNA. Germline V lookup: CDR1 SGDLS, CDR2 YYNGEE. The CDR3 length is 14 residues. CDR3 region: CASSPEVGRNEQFF.

The rearrangement joins TRBV6-2 or TRBV6-3 to TRBJ1-1; the D call of TRBD1 rests on TCRdb alone, since no DNA is present to check it. CDR1 MNHEY and CDR2 SVGEGT come from the germline V gene. The CDR3 consists of 13 residues. CDR3 in amino acids: CASSSQGRTEAFF.

The chain employs TRBV19 and TRBJ2-3; TCRdb reports TRBD2, a call that lacks DNA to check it against. Per the germline V gene, CDR1 is LNHDA and CDR2 is SQIVND (reference sequence). The CDR3 runs 17 residues. CDR3 residues: CASSTLGLAGSQDTQYF.

The gene calls are TRBV7-2 and TRBJ2-7; lacking DNA, the TRBD1 call made by TCRdb goes unchecked. Germline V gene data show CDR1 as SGHTA and CDR2 as FQGNSA. The CDR3 sequence is 14 residues long. CDR3 sequence: CASSQTGRGDEQYF.

The chain has TRBV9 and TRBJ2-7. The CDR3 loop spans 15 amino acids. Per germline, CDR1 SGDLS and CDR2 YYNGEE. CDR3 sequence reads: CASSVNSGSAYEQYF.

The chain is built from TRBV14 and TRBJ2-5; TCRdb names TRBD1, which stays unverified in the absence of DNA. Germline V gene data show CDR1 as SGHDN and CDR2 as FVKESK. The CDR3 is 15 residues long. The CDR3 is CASSQWGLGQETQYF.

The gene calls are TRBV30 and TRBJ1-2. The CDR3 sequence is 13 residues long. Germline values: CDR1 GTSNPN, CDR2 SVGIG (reference sequence). CDR3 in amino acids: CAWTLEVGYGYTF.

The V and J genes are TRBV20-1 and TRBJ2-5; the D gene TCRdb calls, TRBD1, cannot be checked with no DNA. The CDR3 totals 15 residues. Germline CDR1 DFQATT, CDR2 SNEGSKA (reference sequence). This CDR3 reads CSARDPGQGTRTQYF.

CDR3 loop: CASSVAGVGETQYF. V gene TRBV5-1 combines with J gene TRBJ2-5; checking the TCRdb D call of TRBD2 is not possible without DNA. CDR1 and CDR2 from the germline V gene are SGHRS and YFSETQ. The CDR3 length is 14 residues.

This CDR3 is CASSGVLAGAAETQYF. The chain has TRBV6-2 or TRBV6-3 and TRBJ2-5; TCRdb picks TRBD2, but there is no DNA to check that call. CDR3 size: 16 residues. CDR1 and CDR2 (germline): MNHEY, SVGEGT.

The J gene is TRBJ2-1, the V gene TRBV18. Germline V gives CDR1 KGHSH, CDR2 LQKENI. This CDR3 spans 13 amino acids. Here the CDR3 reads CASSHRVDNEQFF.

The rearrangement links TRBV5-5 to TRBJ2-2; the TCRdb D gene call, TRBD1, has no DNA to confirm it. The CDR3 has 15 amino acids. The V gene's germline CDR1 is SGHKS and CDR2 YYEKEE (reference sequence). The CDR3 protein is CASSLSGSYTGELFF.

The chain links TRBV4-2 to TRBJ2-1. Germline values: CDR1 LGHNA, CDR2 YNFKEQ. The CDR3 covers 17 residues. CDR3 loop: CASSQGLWSLEDGEQFF.

This chain joins TRBV5-1 and TRBJ2-1; lacking DNA, the TRBD2 call made by TCRdb goes unchecked. The CDR3 consists of 15 residues. The V gene's germline CDR1 is SGHRS and CDR2 YFSETQ. CDR3 in amino acids: CASSLESGRGDEQFF.

The chain joins TRBV6-1 to TRBJ2-7; TCRdb's D gene call, TRBD1, goes unchecked for lack of DNA. This CDR3 comprises 16 residues. Germline CDR1 is MNHNS and CDR2 is SASEGT. The CDR3 here is CASRIAPGQGIYEQYF.

The CDR3 reads CAWKKDTYEQYF. V and J are TRBV30 and TRBJ2-7. This CDR3 region has 12 residues. The germline V gene has CDR1 GTSNPN and CDR2 SVGIG (reference sequence).

The CDR3 protein is CASSPRDRVYDGYTF. The chain couples TRBV19 to TRBJ1-2; the D call of TRBD1 rests on TCRdb alone, since no DNA is present to check it. This CDR3 is 15 amino acids long. CDR1 and CDR2 from the germline V gene are LNHDA and SQIVND (reference sequence).

The CDR3 region is CASRRQRGEETQYF. The rearrangement joins TRBV28 to TRBJ2-5; TCRdb outputs TRBD2, but without DNA this stays unchecked. Per germline, CDR1 MDHEN and CDR2 SYDVKM. CDR3 size: 14 residues. The whole variable domain, filled in from reference TRBV28 and TRBJ2-5, reads DVKVTQSSRYLVKRTGEKVFLECVQDMDHENMFWYRQDPGLGLRLIYFSYDVKMKEKGDIPEGYSVSREKKERFSLILESASTNQTSMYLCASRRQRGEETQYFGPGTRLLVL.

V usage is TRBV4-1 and J usage is TRBJ1-2; the D call from TCRdb, TRBD1, cannot be confirmed without DNA. This CDR3 is 16 amino acids long. The germline CDR1 and CDR2 sequences are MGHRA and YSYEKL. CDR3 amino acids: CASSQEGTGGYGGYTF.

This sequence joins TRBV30 and TRBJ1-4. This CDR3 contains 14 residues. CDR1 is GTSNPN, CDR2 SVGIG, per germline (reference sequence). This chain's CDR3 is CASTREPQLGRVFF.

The chain uses TRBV12-3 or TRBV12-4 and TRBJ2-1; TCRdb outputs TRBD1, but without DNA this stays unchecked. The CDR3 consists of 15 residues. CDR3 sequence: CASRPGQVTNNEQFF.

This chain joins TRBV5-1 and TRBJ2-7; no DNA is available, so the TRBD1 call from TCRdb remains unchecked. The germline V gene has CDR1 SGHRS and CDR2 YFSETQ. The CDR3 consists of 14 residues. The CDR3 loop reads CASSRTGLYDEQYF.

This sequence joins TRBV7-9 and TRBJ1-5. CDR1 SEHNR and CDR2 FQNEAQ come from the germline V gene (reference sequence). The CDR3 has 14 residues. The CDR3 protein is CASSLAGGNQPQHF.

The chain recombines TRBV28 with TRBJ2-7; the TCRdb D gene call, TRBD2, has no DNA to confirm it. There are 14 residues in the CDR3. The germline gives CDR1 MDHEN, CDR2 SYDVKM. The CDR3 region is CASSTLLADYEQYF.

The chain is built from TRBV12-3 or TRBV12-4 and TRBJ2-5; TCRdb indicates TRBD1, and absent DNA this call remains unverified. CDR3 length: 14 residues. The chain's CDR3 is CASSLAGGEETQYF.

CDR3 sequence: CASSPPNMDTGELFF. V and J are TRBV18 and TRBJ2-2. Per the germline V gene, CDR1 is KGHSH and CDR2 is LQKENI. The CDR3 has 15 residues.

The chain links TRBV24-1 to TRBJ1-2; the TRBD1 assignment by TCRdb is unverifiable without DNA. Germline CDR1 and CDR2: KGHDR and SFDVKD. The CDR3 extends over 14 amino acids. The CDR3 protein is CATSDRTGSAGYTF.

The J gene is TRBJ2-5, the V gene TRBV20-1; TCRdb lists TRBD2, though no DNA is available to test this call. CDR1 is DFQATT, CDR2 SNEGSKA, per germline (reference sequence). The CDR3 length is 14 residues. The CDR3 sequence is CSARAEGPLGTQYF.

The rearrangement uses TRBV6-5 and TRBJ1-1; TCRdb calls TRBD1, which cannot be checked without DNA. Germline-derived CDR1 and CDR2 are MNHEY and SVGAGI. The CDR3 totals 14 residues. CDR3 amino acids: CASSSPKGGTEAFF.

V is TRBV20-1 and J is TRBJ1-3. The germline CDR1 and CDR2 sequences are DFQATT and SNEGSKA (reference sequence). CDR3 length: 13 residues. CDR3 residues: CSASLPTGNTIYF.